One T cell receptor beta chain is described in this entry. The authors carried out high-throughput sequencing of TCR beta. They applied it to CD8+ and CD4+ T cells obtained from blood. Patients with Susac syndrome fulfilled recently defined diagnostic criteria for definite or probable disease. RNA amounts of roughly 0.45 to 1 ug underwent reverse transcription with random hexamers. A single record per CDR3 protein comes from TCRdb applying MiXCR to the immunoSEQ multiplex PCR reads. In the table there are 120,000 or so distinct CDR3 sequences, around 94% of which are singletons. This record belongs to a study of CD8 T cells in Susac syndrome. V lost 4 bases to trimming and J lost 4 bases, with 14 bases between them. Germline CDR1 MNHNS, CDR2 SASEGT. This CDR3 comprises 15 residues.

The sequenced sample was CD8+ T cells from PBMCs. V gene TRBV6-1 combines with J gene TRBJ1-5, with D perhaps matching TRBD1 (5 bases). The sequence came from a human donor with Susac syndrome. CDR3 residues: CASSGDGGGNQPQHF. In DNA, the CDR3 is TGTGCCAGCAGTGGAGATGGGGGGGGAAATCAGCCCCAGCATTTT.